The 20 T cell receptor beta chains presented below share a single source sample, sequenced in a study of yellow fever vaccine responses in identical twins. TCRdb called the RT-PCR reads again in MiXCR, with one record for every CDR3 protein. Seen here are 20,000 or so distinct CDR3 sequences, 65% to 85% observed once, and the top ten hold more than 2%. Sample: T cells from blood (PBMCs), unsorted or a sorted subset (not recorded which), taken before or after yellow fever vaccination (not recorded which). These receptors all stem from a woman under 30 who received the yellow fever vaccine.

This rearrangement joins TRBV5-5 to TRBJ1-1; D not certain. Between the trimmed V and J ends, which lost 3 bases and 5 bases, there was a span of 8 bases. Germline CDR1 reads SGHKS; CDR2 reads YYEKEE (reference sequence). This CDR3 has 12 residues. This chain's CDR3 is CASSSTGTEAFF. The CDR3 nucleotides are TGTGCCAGCAGCTCCACGGGGACTGAAGCTTTCTTT.

This sequence joins TRBV12-5 and TRBJ2-3; TRBD1 is a possible D gene (6 bases). Germline lookup yields CDR1 LGHNT and CDR2 FRNRAP. This CDR3 region has 14 residues. Trimming took off 6 bases at V and 2 bases at J, with 12 bases between the two ends. CDR3 loop: CASGPGQITDTQYF. Written as DNA, the CDR3 is TGTGCTAGTGGCCCCGGACAGATCACAGATACGCAGTATTTT.

This clonotype turned up a few times. The chain carries TRBV5-1 and TRBJ1-1, with TRBD1 matching 8 bases. V lost 5 bases to trimming and J lost 6 bases; unmatched junction nucleotides: 9. The CDR3 loop spans 14 amino acids. The germline V gene encodes CDR1 SGHRS and CDR2 YFSETQ. The DNA of the CDR3 is TGCGCCAGCAGTGAACAGGGGGTTGGTTCTGAAGCTTTCTTT. Translated: CASSEQGVGSEAFF.

The V and J genes are TRBV7-9 and TRBJ1-6, with D hard to call. Germline CDR1 reads SEHNR; CDR2 reads FQNEAQ (reference sequence). V lost 4 bases and J 10 bases, leaving 14 bases between the germline ends. The CDR3 extends over 14 amino acids. This chain's CDR3 is CASSSPSSVSPLHF. Here the CDR3 DNA reads TGTGCCAGCAGCTCCCCAAGTAGCGTCTCACCCCTCCACTTT.

V gene TRBV4-1 combines with J gene TRBJ2-7, with D perhaps given as TRBD1 or TRBD2 (5 bases each). CDR3 length: 15 amino acids. Per germline, CDR1 MGHRA and CDR2 YSYEKL. V lost 1 base and J lost 2, with 12 bases in between. The DNA of the CDR3 is TGCGCCAGCAGCCAAGTGAGGGGCGAAACCTACGAGCAGTACTTC. Translated: CASSQVRGETYEQYF.

The chain joins TRBV11-1 to TRBJ2-1; TRBD1 agrees at 7 bases. This CDR3 has 15 amino acids. Germline CDR1 SGHAT, CDR2 FQDESV (reference sequence). V was pared by 4 bases and J by 10 bases, with 13 bases of the junction left unmatched. CDR3 residues: CASSSSGLGGVEQFF. CDR3 DNA: TGTGCCAGCAGCTCATCTGGCCTAGGGGGCGTAGAGCAGTTCTTC.

The genes are TRBV20-1 and TRBJ2-1; D ambiguous. Germline V lookup: CDR1 DFQATT, CDR2 SNEGSKA (reference sequence). The CDR3 sequence is 13 residues long. The ends were cut back, 0 bases at V and 6 bases at J, with 9 bases in the middle. CDR3 region: CSARDFQSNEQFF. CDR3 bases: TGCAGTGCTAGAGATTTCCAGAGCAATGAGCAGTTCTTC.

The chain recombines TRBV5-5 with TRBJ1-2, with D maybe TRBD1 (5 bases). CDR3 size: 14 residues. Germline V lookup: CDR1 SGHKS, CDR2 YYEKEE (reference sequence). Trimming pared 3 bases from V and 7 bases from J, leaving 16 bases between. The DNA for the CDR3 is TGTGCCAGCAGCTCCCCCTCTCGGGGGAGTGGCTACACCTTC. Translation gives CASSSPSRGSGYTF.

This clonotype has a handful of counts. Written as DNA, the CDR3 is TGCAGCGTTGTTAGCTCGTATCGGGGTGAGCAGTTCTTC. Translation: CSVVSSYRGEQFF. This rearrangement joins TRBV29-1 to TRBJ2-1; TRBD2 might be the D (5 bases). Deletions cut 4 bases from V and 9 bases from J, with 16 bases between. Germline loops: CDR1 SQVTM, CDR2 ANQGSEA. This CDR3 region has 13 residues.

This chain connects TRBV6-1 to TRBJ2-1; D remains unclear. This CDR3 is 18 amino acids long. Germline lookup yields CDR1 MNHNS and CDR2 SASEGT. V lost 6 bases, J lost 4 bases, and 25 bases lay in between. The CDR3 region is CASSPHYSRPQKYNEQFF. CDR3 nucleotide sequence: TGTGCCAGCAGCCCCCATTACTCCCGACCACAAAAATACAATGAGCAGTTCTTC.

The J gene is TRBJ2-5, the V gene TRBV3-1, with 9 bases that match TRBD2. This CDR3 contains 14 residues. Per germline, CDR1 LGHDT and CDR2 YNNKEL (reference sequence). V was pared by 1 base and J by 5 bases, with 2 bases of the junction left unmatched. Here the CDR3 reads CASSQGTSGETQYF. In DNA, the CDR3 is TGTGCCAGCAGCCAAGGAACTAGCGGGGAGACCCAGTACTTC.

This rearrangement joins TRBV13 to TRBJ2-7; a weak D match, TRBD1 (6 bases). V was pared by 10 bases and J by 2 bases, with 12 bases between. This CDR3 is built from 12 residues. CDR1 and CDR2 (germline): PRHDT, FYEKMQ (reference sequence). This CDR3 reads CATGGGTYEQYF. The CDR3 DNA reads as TGTGCCACTGGGGGCGGCACCTACGAGCAGTACTTC.

The chain is built from TRBV19 and TRBJ2-3; D call uncertain. V was shortened by 3 bases and J by 2 bases, with 6 bases between the two germline ends. CDR1 is LNHDA and CDR2 is SQIVND in the germline V gene (reference sequence). This CDR3 has 13 amino acids. The CDR3 is CASSIGTTDTQYF. In nucleotides, the CDR3 is TGTGCCAGTAGTATCGGAACCACAGATACGCAGTATTTT.

This clonotype was counted between two and nine times. This chain joins TRBV5-1 and TRBJ1-1; TRBD1 aligns across 7 bases. This CDR3 region has 15 residues. The V gene's germline CDR1 is SGHRS and CDR2 YFSETQ. V dropped 5 bases and J dropped 4; count of bases not matched to a gene: 11. The CDR3 region has the DNA TGCGCCAGCAGACAAACAGGGGTAATCGCCACTGAAGCTTTCTTT. Its protein is CASRQTGVIATEAFF.

The V call is TRBV4-1, the J call TRBJ1-2; 9 positions match TRBD1. Germline assignment: CDR1 MGHRA and CDR2 YSYEKL. V was clipped by 3 bases and J by 7 bases; unmatched bases: 3. The CDR3 runs to 13 residues. DNA for the CDR3: TGCGCCAGCAGCCAGGGACAGGGCCGTGGCTACACCTTC. As protein: CASSQGQGRGYTF.

This clonotype was observed a handful of times. The chain is built from TRBV4-1 and TRBJ1-6, with a possible D match to TRBD1 (5 bases). The V gene lost 4 bases and the J gene lost 7 bases, with 8 bases spanning the gap. The CDR3 covers 13 residues. Germline V gene sequence: CDR1 MGHRA, CDR2 YSYEKL. CDR3 sequence (DNA): TGCGCCAGCAGCCCACGGGGGAATTCACCCCTCCACTTT. Protein: CASSPRGNSPLHF.

The V call is TRBV13, the J call TRBJ2-1; either TRBD1 or TRBD2 may fit D (5 bases each). The CDR3 is 15 amino acids. Trimming left V 5 bases short and J 3 bases short, with 14 bases between. Germline assignment: CDR1 PRHDT and CDR2 FYEKMQ (reference sequence). CDR3 DNA sequence: TGTGCCAGCAGCGACGGGACCAACTACTACAATGAGCAGTTCTTC. Its translation: CASSDGTNYYNEQFF.

The V gene is TRBV15, the J gene TRBJ2-4; D call uncertain. The CDR3 totals 15 residues. The germline V gene has CDR1 LNHNV and CDR2 YYDKDF (reference sequence). The V gene lost 5 bases and the J gene lost 3 bases, with 14 bases spanning the gap. CDR3 amino acids: CATSGTGGIKNIQYF. The CDR3 DNA reads as TGTGCCACCAGCGGTACGGGTGGAATCAAAAACATTCAGTACTTC. Full variable domain (rest looked up from reference TRBV15 and TRBJ2-4): DAMVIQNPRYQVTQFGKPVTLSCSQTLNHNVMYWYQQKSSQAPKLLFHYYDKDFNNEADTPDNFQSRRPNTSFCFLDIRSPGLGDTAMYLCATSGTGGIKNIQYFGAGTRLSVL.

The gene calls are TRBV4-1 and TRBJ2-7; D possibly corresponds to TRBD2 (5 bases). V lost 0 bases and J 2 bases, leaving 14 bases between the germline ends. The CDR3 is 16 amino acids. CDR1 and CDR2 (germline): MGHRA, YSYEKL. The CDR3 loop reads CASSQEESGPTYEQYF. CDR3 nucleotides: TGCGCCAGCAGCCAAGAGGAAAGCGGCCCTACCTACGAGCAGTACTTC.

The gene calls are TRBV19 and TRBJ2-1, with TRBD1 as a possible D gene (5 bases). Germline V gives CDR1 LNHDA, CDR2 SQIVND (reference sequence). V was shortened by 10 bases and J by 4 bases, with 11 bases between the two germline ends. The CDR3 has 12 residues. The CDR3 region is CATRTPYNEQFF. Written as DNA, the CDR3 is TGTGCCACCAGGACACCGTACAATGAGCAGTTCTTC.